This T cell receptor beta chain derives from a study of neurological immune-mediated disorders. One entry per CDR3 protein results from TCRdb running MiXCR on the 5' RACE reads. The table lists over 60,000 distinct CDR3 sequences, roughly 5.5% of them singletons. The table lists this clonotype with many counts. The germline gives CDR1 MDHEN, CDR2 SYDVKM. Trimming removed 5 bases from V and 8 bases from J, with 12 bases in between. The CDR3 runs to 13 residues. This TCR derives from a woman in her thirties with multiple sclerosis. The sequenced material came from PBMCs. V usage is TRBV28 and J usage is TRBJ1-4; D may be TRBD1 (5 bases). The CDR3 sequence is CASSRTWGEKLFF. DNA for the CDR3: TGTGCCAGCAGTCGGACCTGGGGGGAAAAACTGTTTTTT.